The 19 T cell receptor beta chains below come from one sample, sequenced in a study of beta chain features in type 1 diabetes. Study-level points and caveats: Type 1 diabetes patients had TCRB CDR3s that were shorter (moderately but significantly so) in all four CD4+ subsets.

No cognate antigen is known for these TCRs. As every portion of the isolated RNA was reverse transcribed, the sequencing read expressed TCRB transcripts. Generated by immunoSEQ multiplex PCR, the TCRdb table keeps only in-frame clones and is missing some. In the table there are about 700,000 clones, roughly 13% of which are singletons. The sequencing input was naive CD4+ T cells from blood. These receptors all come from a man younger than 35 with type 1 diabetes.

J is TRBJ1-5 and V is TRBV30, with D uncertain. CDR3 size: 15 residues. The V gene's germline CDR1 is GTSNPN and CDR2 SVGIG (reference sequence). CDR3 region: CEWEGGAQWGQPQHF. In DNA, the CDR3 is TGTGAATGGGAAGGAGGTGCACAGTGGGGTCAGCCCCAGCATTTT.

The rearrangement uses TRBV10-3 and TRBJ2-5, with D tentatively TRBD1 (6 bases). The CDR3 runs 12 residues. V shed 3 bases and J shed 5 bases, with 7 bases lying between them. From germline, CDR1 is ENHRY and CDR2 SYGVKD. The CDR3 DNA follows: TGTGCCATCAGTGATGACAGGGAGACCCAGTACTTC. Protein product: CAISDDRETQYF.

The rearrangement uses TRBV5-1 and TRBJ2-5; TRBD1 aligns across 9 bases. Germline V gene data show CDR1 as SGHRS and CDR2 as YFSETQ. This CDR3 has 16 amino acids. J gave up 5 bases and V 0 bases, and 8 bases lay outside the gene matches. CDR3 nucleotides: TGCGCCAGCAGCTTGGCCCGGGACAGGGTCCGGGAGACCCAGTACTTC. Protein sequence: CASSLARDRVRETQYF.

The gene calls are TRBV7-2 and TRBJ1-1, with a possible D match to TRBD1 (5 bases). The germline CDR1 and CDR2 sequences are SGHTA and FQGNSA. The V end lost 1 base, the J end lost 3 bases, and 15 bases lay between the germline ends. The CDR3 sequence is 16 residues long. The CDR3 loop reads CASSLGPGLGDTEAFF. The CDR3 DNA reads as TGTGCCAGCAGCTTAGGCCCAGGGTTGGGGGACACTGAAGCTTTCTTT.

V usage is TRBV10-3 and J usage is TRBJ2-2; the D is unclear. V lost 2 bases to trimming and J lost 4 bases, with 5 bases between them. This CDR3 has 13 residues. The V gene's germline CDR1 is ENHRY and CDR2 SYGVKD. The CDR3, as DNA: TGTGCCATCAGTGAGAGTTCCACCGGGGAGCTGTTTTTT. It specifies CAISESSTGELFF.

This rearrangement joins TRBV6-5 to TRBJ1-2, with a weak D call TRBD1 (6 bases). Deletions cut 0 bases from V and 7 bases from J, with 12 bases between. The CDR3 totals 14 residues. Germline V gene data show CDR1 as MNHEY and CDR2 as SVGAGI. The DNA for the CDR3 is TGTGCCAGCAGTTACTCCACAGGGAGGCTTGGCTACACCTTC. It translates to CASSYSTGRLGYTF.

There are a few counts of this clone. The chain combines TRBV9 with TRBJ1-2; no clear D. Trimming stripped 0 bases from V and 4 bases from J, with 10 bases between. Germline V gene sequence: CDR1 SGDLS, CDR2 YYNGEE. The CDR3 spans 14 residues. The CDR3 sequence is CASSVVPDAYGYTF. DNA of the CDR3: TGTGCCAGCAGCGTAGTTCCGGACGCCTATGGCTACACCTTC.

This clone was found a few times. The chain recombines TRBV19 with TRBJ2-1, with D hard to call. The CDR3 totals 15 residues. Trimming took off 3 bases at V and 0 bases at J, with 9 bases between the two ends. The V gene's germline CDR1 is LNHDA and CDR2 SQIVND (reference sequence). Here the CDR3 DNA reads TGTGCCAGTAGTATTTCGGTGAGCTCCTACAATGAGCAGTTCTTC. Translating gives CASSISVSSYNEQFF.

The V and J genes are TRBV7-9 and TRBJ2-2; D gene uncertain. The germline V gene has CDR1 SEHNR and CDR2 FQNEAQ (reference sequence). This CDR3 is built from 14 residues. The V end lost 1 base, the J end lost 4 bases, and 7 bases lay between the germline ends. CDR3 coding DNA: TGTGCCAGCAGCTTAGACAGTAGCACCGGGGAGCTGTTTTTT. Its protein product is CASSLDSSTGELFF.

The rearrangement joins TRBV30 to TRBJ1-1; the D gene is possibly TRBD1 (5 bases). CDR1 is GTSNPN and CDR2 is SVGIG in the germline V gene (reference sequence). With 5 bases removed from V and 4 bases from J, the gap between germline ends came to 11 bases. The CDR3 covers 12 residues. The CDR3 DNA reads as TGTGCCTGGGGGGACGGGGGCACTGAAGCTTTCTTT. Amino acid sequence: CAWGDGGTEAFF.

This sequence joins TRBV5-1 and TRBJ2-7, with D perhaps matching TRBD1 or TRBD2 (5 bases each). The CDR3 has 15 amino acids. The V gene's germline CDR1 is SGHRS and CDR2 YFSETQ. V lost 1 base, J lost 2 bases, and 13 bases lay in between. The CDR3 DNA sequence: TGCGCCAGCAGCTTGAGGACGGGGACCCCCTACGAGCAGTACTTC. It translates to CASSLRTGTPYEQYF.

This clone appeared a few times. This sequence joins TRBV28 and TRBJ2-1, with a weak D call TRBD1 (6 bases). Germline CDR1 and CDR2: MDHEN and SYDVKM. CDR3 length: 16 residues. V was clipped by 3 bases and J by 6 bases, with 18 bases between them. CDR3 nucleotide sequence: TGTGCCAGCAGTTTCGGGTCCTGGGGGCGGTCCAATGAGCAGTTCTTC. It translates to CASSFGSWGRSNEQFF. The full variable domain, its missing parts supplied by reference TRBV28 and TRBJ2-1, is DVKVTQSSRYLVKRTGEKVFLECVQDMDHENMFWYRQDPGLGLRLIYFSYDVKMKEKGDIPEGYSVSREKKERFSLILESASTNQTSMYLCASSFGSWGRSNEQFFGPGTRLTVL.

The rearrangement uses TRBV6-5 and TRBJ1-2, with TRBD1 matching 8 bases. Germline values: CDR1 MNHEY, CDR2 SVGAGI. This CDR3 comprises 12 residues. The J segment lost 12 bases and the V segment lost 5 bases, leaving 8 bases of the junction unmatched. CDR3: CASSPKQGVNTF. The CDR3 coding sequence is TGTGCCAGCAGTCCCAAACAGGGGGTTAACACCTTC.

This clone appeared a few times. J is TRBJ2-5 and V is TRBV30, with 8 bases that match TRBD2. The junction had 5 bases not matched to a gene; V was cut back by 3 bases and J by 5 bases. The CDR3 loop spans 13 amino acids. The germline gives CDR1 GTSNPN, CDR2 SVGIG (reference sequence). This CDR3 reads CAWSPGGEETQYF. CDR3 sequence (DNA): TGTGCCTGGAGCCCGGGGGGGGAGGAGACCCAGTACTTC.

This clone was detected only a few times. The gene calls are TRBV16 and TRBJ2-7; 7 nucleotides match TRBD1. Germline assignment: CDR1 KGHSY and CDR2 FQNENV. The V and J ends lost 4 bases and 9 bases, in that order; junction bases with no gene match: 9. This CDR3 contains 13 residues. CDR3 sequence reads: CASSPGTELMQYF. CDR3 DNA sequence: TGTGCCAGCAGCCCCGGGACAGAACTAATGCAGTACTTC.

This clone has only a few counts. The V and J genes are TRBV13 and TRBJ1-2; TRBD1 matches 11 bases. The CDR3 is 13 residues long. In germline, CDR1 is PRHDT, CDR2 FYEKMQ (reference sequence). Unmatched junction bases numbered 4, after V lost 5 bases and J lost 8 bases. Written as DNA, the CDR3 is TGTGCCAGCAGCCGGGGACAGGGGGGAGGCTACACCTTC. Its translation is CASSRGQGGGYTF.

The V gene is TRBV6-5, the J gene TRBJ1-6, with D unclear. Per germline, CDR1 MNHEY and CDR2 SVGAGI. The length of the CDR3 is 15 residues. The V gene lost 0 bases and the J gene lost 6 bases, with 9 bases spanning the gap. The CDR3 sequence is CASSYSREGNSPLHF. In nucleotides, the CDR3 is TGTGCCAGCAGTTACTCGAGGGAGGGTAATTCACCCCTCCACTTT.

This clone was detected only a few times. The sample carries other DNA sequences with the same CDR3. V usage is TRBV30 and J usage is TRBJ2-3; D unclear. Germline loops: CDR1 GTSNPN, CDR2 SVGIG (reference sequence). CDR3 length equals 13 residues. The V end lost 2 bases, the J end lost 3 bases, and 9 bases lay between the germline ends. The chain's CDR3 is CAWSPGLTDTQYF. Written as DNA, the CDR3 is TGTGCCTGGAGTCCCGGGCTGACAGATACGCAGTATTTT.

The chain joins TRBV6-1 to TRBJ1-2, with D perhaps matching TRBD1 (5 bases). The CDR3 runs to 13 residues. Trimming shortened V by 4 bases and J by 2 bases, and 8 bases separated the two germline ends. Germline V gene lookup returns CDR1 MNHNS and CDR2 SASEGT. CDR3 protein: CASSVGGNYGYTF. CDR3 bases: TGTGCCAGCAGTGTTGGGGGGAACTATGGCTACACCTTC.